These T cell receptor beta chains were read from a single sample in a study of blood T cell repertoires in COVID-19. Method: immunoSEQ multiplex PCR; TCRdb's copy keeps in-frame clones and lacks some. The table records tens of thousands of clones, roughly 90% of them present only once. The specimen was peripheral blood. The receptors here all came from a man in his sixties with active or convalescent COVID-19. CDR3s include the opening cysteine and the closing phenylalanine or tryptophan. A D gene is named only where the DNA matches it firmly. Where a row states a size, it is once, few, many or the class of an expanded clone; other rows omit it.

size | J | D | V | CDR3 | DNA
NA | TRBJ2-7 | TRBD2 | TRBV19 | CASSTSAGRAYEQYF | TGTGCCAGTAGTACCTCAGCGGGAAGGGCCTACGAGCAGTACTTC
NA | TRBJ1-1 | NA | TRBV2 | CASSETSTNTEAFF | TGTGCCAGCAGTGAGACATCCACCAACACTGAAGCTTTCTTT
NA | TRBJ1-2 | NA | TRBV7-2 | CASSSFRAYGYTF | TGTGCCAGCAGTTCTTTCAGGGCATATGGCTACACCTTC
NA | TRBJ2-5 | TRBD2 | TRBV9 | CASSSGGARETQYF | TGTGCCAGCAGCAGCGGGGGGGCCCGGGAGACCCAGTACTTC
NA | TRBJ1-2 | NA | TRBV5-1 | CASSFDRFNYGYTF | TGCGCCAGCAGCTTTGACAGGTTTAACTATGGCTACACCTTC
NA | TRBJ2-7 | TRBD2 | TRBV3-1/TRBV3-2 | CASSQGTSVEQYF | TGTGCCAGCAGCCAAGGGACTAGCGTTGAGCAGTACTTC
once | TRBJ2-7 | TRBD1 | TRBV5-1 | CASSWGTGHYEQYF | TGCGCCAGCAGCTGGGGGACAGGCCACTACGAGCAGTACTTC
NA | TRBJ1-2 | NA | TRBV7-9 | CASKSGDNYGYTF | TGTGCCAGCAAGTCAGGGGATAACTATGGCTACACCTTC
NA | TRBJ2-3 | NA | TRBV19 | CASTASLRDFFTDTQYF | TGTGCCAGTACCGCCTCACTCCGGGACTTCTTCACAGATACGCAGTATTTT
once | TRBJ2-1 | TRBD2 | TRBV11-3 | CASSKKGLAGRNEQFF | TGTGCCAGCAGCAAAAAAGGACTAGCGGGAAGAAATGAGCAGTTCTTC